What follows is one T cell receptor beta chain and its context. The data were taken from a study of shared clonotypes between healthy human individuals. CDR3 length: 14 residues. Germline-derived CDR1 and CDR2 are SGHTA and FQGNSA. The V gene lost 6 bases and the J gene lost 6 bases, with 15 bases spanning the gap. Original handling: For the immunoSEQ data, sequences were junction-only without quality scores, so filtering differed. Data came from immunoSEQ multiplex PCR; TCRdb stores just in-frame clones and leaves some out. V and J calls and clone size are those listed in that table; D and trimming were worked out from the DNA. The table shows roughly 2.4 million clones, with almost 96% occurring only once. All donors were Caucasian adults living in Nashville, Tennessee.

This chain links TRBV7-2 with TRBJ1-5, with D unresolved. The sequence was obtained from a man younger than 30 in good health. The sample was naive CD4+ T cells sorted from blood. The subset: CD45RA+ positively selected. In DNA, the CDR3 is TGTGCCAGCAGAGACCGCGGGGTGGGTCAGCCCCAGCATTTT. Protein product: CASRDRGVGQPQHF.